The 2 T cell receptor beta chains presented below share a single source sample, sequenced in a study of monozygotic twins with inflammatory bowel disease. TCRdb reanalyzed the 5' RACE reads, giving one entry per CDR3 protein sequence and no DNA. This sample's clone table lists about 130,000 distinct CDR3 sequences. The sequenced material came from blood. Source of these receptors: a human donor with ulcerative colitis or Crohn's disease, or a healthy co-twin of an affected twin (not recorded which).

V gene TRBV11-2 combines with J gene TRBJ2-1; TCRdb's D call, TRBD2, is unchecked because there is no DNA. CDR1 is SGHAT, CDR2 FQNNGV, per germline. The CDR3 sequence is 16 residues long. CDR3 sequence: CASSPRTSGNKNEQFF.

The chain couples TRBV20-1 to TRBJ1-4; TCRdb proposes TRBD1, but this gene call is untestable without DNA. This CDR3 has 13 residues. Germline assignment: CDR1 DFQATT and CDR2 SNEGSKA (reference sequence). The CDR3 sequence: CSAREVWGEKLFF.